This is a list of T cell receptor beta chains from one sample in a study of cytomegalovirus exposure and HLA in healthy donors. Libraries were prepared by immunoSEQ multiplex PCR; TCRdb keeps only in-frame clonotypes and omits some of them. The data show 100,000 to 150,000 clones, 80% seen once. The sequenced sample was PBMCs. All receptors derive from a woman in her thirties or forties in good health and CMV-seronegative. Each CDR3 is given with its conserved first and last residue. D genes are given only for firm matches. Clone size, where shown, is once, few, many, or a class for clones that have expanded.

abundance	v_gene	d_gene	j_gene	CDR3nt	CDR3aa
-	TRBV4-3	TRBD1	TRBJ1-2	TGCGCCAGCAGCCAGGGGACAGAGTATGGCTACACCTTC	CASSQGTEYGYTF
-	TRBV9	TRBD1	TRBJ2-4	TGTGCCAGCAGCGTCTCCGGGACAGTAGCCAAAAACATTCAGTACTTC	CASSVSGTVAKNIQYF
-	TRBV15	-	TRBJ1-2	TGTGCCACCAGCAGAGGACAGAATTCTAACTATGGCTACACCTTC	CATSRGQNSNYGYTF
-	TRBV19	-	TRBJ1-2	TGTGCCAGTAGTAGAACGGGGGGACCCTATGGCTACACCTTC	CASSRTGGPYGYTF
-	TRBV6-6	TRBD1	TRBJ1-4	TGTGCCAGCAATTCCGACAGGGCCGGTGTTGAAAAACTGTTTTTT	CASNSDRAGVEKLFF
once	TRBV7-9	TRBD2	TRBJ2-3	TGTGCCAGCAGCTTGGGACTAGCGGGAGGCACAGATACGCAGTATTTT	CASSLGLAGGTDTQYF
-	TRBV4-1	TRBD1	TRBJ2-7	TGCGCCAGCAGCCCGCGACCCCAGGGGGCGCGTTTGGACGAGCAGTACTTC	CASSPRPQGARLDEQYF
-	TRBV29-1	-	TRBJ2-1	TGCAGCGTTGGGGCAGGGCTGTTGTTGGATGAGCAGTTCTTC	CSVGAGLLLDEQFF
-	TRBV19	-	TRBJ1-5	TGTGCCAGTAGTATAGCTCACTACTCTACGAGCAATCAGCCCCAGCATTTT	CASSIAHYSTSNQPQHF
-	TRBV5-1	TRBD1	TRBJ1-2	TGCGCCAGCAGCTTGGGACAGGGTCTCTATGGCTACACCTTC	CASSLGQGLYGYTF
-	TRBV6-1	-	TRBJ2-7	TGTGCCAGCAGTGGGGGAAGAGGGCCCGCCTACGAGCAGTACTTC	CASSGGRGPAYEQYF
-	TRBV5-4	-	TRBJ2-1	TGTGCCAGCAGGGAGGGGTCCAATGAGCAGTTCTTC	CASREGSNEQFF
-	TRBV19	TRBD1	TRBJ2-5	TGTGCCAGTAGTATAGTTCCGGGACAGGGCTCGGAGACCCAGTACTTC	CASSIVPGQGSETQYF
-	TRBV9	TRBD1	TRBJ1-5	TGTGCCAGCAGCCTGGGACAGATCAATCAGCCCCAGCATTTT	CASSLGQINQPQHF
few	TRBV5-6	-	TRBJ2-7	TGTGCCAGCAGCTCAATAGCTCTGCAGGGGCTCGGGTACGAGCAGTACTTC	CASSSIALQGLGYEQYF
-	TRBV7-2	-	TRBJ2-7	TGTGCCAGCAGCCCCTATAGCCGACAGTCCTACGAGCAGTACTTC	CASSPYSRQSYEQYF
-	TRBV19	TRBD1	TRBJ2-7	TGTGCCAGTAGTAGGACAGGGTTCACCTACGAGCAGTACTTC	CASSRTGFTYEQYF
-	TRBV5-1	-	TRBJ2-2	TGCGCCAGCAGCTTGCGAGGGCCCTCCACCGGGGAGCTGTTTTTT	CASSLRGPSTGELFF
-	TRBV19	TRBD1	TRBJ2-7	TGTGCCAGTAGCAGGGGACAGGGCGGCTACGAGCAGTACTTC	CASSRGQGGYEQYF
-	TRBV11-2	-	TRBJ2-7	TGTGCCAGCAGCCCTCGGCAGGGGCCCTCCTACGAGCAGTACTTC	CASSPRQGPSYEQYF
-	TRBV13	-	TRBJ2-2	TGTGCCAGCAGGAGGGAATCCGGGGAGCTGTTTTTT	CASRRESGELFF
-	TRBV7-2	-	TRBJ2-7	TGTGCCAGCAGCTTAGCCGGACAGAACTACGAGCAGTACTTC	CASSLAGQNYEQYF
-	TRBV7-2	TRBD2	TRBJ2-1	TGTGCCAGCAGCAGCGGCACTAGCGGCGTCAGGGTGCAGTTCTTC	CASSSGTSGVRVQFF
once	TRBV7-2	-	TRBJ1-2	TGTGCCAGCAGCACGAGACTGGATGGCTACACCTTC	CASSTRLDGYTF
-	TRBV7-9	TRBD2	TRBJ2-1	TGTGCCAGCAGCCCCCCCGGACTAGCCGTTGACGGGCAGTTCTTC	CASSPPGLAVDGQFF
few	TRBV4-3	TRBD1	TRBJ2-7	TGCGCCAGCAGCCAAGGATCCCGTAACCACAGGGGGAACTACGAGCAGTACTTC	CASSQGSRNHRGNYEQYF
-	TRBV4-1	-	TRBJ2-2	TGCGCCAGCAGGCCCGGACAAACCCTTCCGAACACCGGGGAGCTGTTTTTT	CASRPGQTLPNTGELFF
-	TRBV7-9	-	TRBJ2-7	TGTGCCAGCAGTCCGATTGACTCCCCCTACGAGCAGTACTTC	CASSPIDSPYEQYF
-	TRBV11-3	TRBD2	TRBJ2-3	TGTGCCAGCAGCAGCGGGGGGGCCGCGGATACGCAGTATTTT	CASSSGGAADTQYF
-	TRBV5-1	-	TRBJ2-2	TGCGCCAGCAGCCCGTTCCTACCGGGAACGAACACCGGGGAGCTGTTTTTT	CASSPFLPGTNTGELFF
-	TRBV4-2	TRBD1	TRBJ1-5	TGTGCCAGCAGCCAAGATGGGACAGGGGGAAATCAGCCCCAGCATTTT	CASSQDGTGGNQPQHF
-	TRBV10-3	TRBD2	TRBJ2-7	TGTGCCATCAGTCCTAGCGGGGGGGTCTCCTACGAGCAGTACTTC	CAISPSGGVSYEQYF
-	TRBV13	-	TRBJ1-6	TGTGCCAGCAGCTTACGAGGAGAAGATTCACCCCTCCACTTT	CASSLRGEDSPLHF
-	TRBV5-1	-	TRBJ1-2	TGCGCCAGCAGTATACAAGCTAACTATGGCTACACCTTC	CASSIQANYGYTF
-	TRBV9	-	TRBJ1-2	TGTGCCAGCAGCTCTGGACAGCCCTATGGCTACACCTTC	CASSSGQPYGYTF
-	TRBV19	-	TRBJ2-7	TGTGCCAGTAGAACTACCTCAGGGGCGCATTACGAGCAGTACTTC	CASRTTSGAHYEQYF
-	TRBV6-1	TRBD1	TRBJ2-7	TGTGCCAGCAGGGGCACTCCGGGACAGAGCTACGAGCAGTACTTC	CASRGTPGQSYEQYF
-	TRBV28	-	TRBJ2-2	TGTGCCAGCAGTTTCCGGACAGAAACCGGGGAGCTGTTTTTT	CASSFRTETGELFF
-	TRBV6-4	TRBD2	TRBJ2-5	TGTGCCAGCAGTGACCCTTCGGGGGGAGCCTGGGACCAAGAGACCCAGTACTTC	CASSDPSGGAWDQETQYF
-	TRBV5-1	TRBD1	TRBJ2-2	TGCGCCAGCAGCGGAGTGGACAGGGGGGACACCGGGGAGCTGTTTTTT	CASSGVDRGDTGELFF
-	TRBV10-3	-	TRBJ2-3	TGTGCCATCAGCCCCGGGATTACAGATACGCAGTATTTT	CAISPGITDTQYF
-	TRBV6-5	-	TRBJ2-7	TGTGCCAGCAGTCGTACACCTTACGAGCAGTACTTC	CASSRTPYEQYF
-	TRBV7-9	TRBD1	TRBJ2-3	TGTGCCAGCACCAAGGGACAGGGGGTAACAGATACGCAGTATTTT	CASTKGQGVTDTQYF
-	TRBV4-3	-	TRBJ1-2	TGCGCCAGCAGCCAAGATCCCGGGGGGGCGGATGGCTACACCTTC	CASSQDPGGADGYTF
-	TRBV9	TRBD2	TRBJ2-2	TGTGCCAGCAGGAACGGATTTGGAGCGGGGGACACCGGGGAGCTGTTTTTT	CASRNGFGAGDTGELFF
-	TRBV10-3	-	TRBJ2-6	TGTGCCAGCAGTTATGACACTGGGGCCAACGTCCTGACTTTC	CASSYDTGANVLTF
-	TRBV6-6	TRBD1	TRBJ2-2	TGTGCCAGCAGTTACTCCGGGACAGGTTCCACCGGGGAGCTGTTTTTT	CASSYSGTGSTGELFF
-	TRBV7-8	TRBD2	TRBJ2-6	TGTGCCAGCAGTCGACTAGCGGTCTCTTCCTCTGGGGCCAACGTCCTGACTTTC	CASSRLAVSSSGANVLTF
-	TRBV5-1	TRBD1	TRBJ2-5	TGCGCCAGCAGTGTTACAGGGGCGCTCCAAGAGACCCAGTACTTC	CASSVTGALQETQYF
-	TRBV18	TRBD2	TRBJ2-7	TGTGCCAGCTCGGGTACTAGCGGGCCGAGCTACGAGCAGTACTTC	CASSGTSGPSYEQYF